The 19 T cell receptor beta chains listed next were all sequenced from one sample in a study of blood T cell repertoires in COVID-19 (TCRdb year 2020). Library creation used the immunoSEQ multiplex PCR assay. Imported from immuneACCESS, the table was reduced by TCRdb to in-frame sequences with V and J called. These copies leave out some clones; in studies compared against another copy, an unresolved V gene accounts for under half, and the cause of the remainder is not known. This sample holds 200,000 to 250,000 clones; 84% were observed only once. The leading ten clones occupy 3.5% to 4.5% of the sample. Sample: peripheral blood. The receptors were sampled from a man aged 50 to 60 with acute or convalescent COVID-19.

V usage is TRBV10-3 and J usage is TRBJ2-7, with D perhaps matching TRBD1 (6 bases). Germline CDR1 ENHRY, CDR2 SYGVKD. The V end lost 4 bases, the J end lost 0 bases, and 7 bases lay between the germline ends. The CDR3 has 13 amino acids. The CDR3: CAISGGHSYEQYF. The CDR3 DNA follows: TGTGCCATCAGTGGGGGACACTCCTACGAGCAGTACTTC.

To note about this clone: The same CDR3 also results from other DNA sequences found in this sample. This chain uses TRBV18 with TRBJ2-7; TRBD1 matches at 11 bases. CDR1 KGHSH and CDR2 LQKENI come from the germline V gene. The J segment lost 3 bases and the V segment lost 3 bases, leaving 4 bases of the junction unmatched. The CDR3 contains 15 residues. This CDR3 is CASSPPGQGGYEQYF. The DNA of the CDR3 is TGTGCCAGCTCACCCCCGGGACAGGGGGGCTACGAGCAGTACTTC.

V gene TRBV5-1 combines with J gene TRBJ2-1, with D possibly TRBD1 on 5 matching bases. V lost 7 bases, J lost 0 bases, and 11 bases lay in between. The CDR3 extends over 14 amino acids. The germline CDR1 and CDR2 sequences are SGHRS and YFSETQ. CDR3 bases: TGCGCCAGCCGCGACAGTCGCTCCTACAATGAGCAGTTCTTC. The encoded protein is CASRDSRSYNEQFF.

The chain links TRBV19 to TRBJ2-7, with 7 bases that match TRBD2. The germline CDR1 and CDR2 sequences are LNHDA and SQIVND (reference sequence). The V segment lost 1 base and the J segment 6 bases; nucleotides outside the gene matches: 6. The CDR3 is 14 residues long. CDR3 sequence: CASSIVSGGGEQYF. The CDR3 DNA reads as TGTGCCAGTAGTATAGTGTCGGGGGGTGGCGAGCAGTACTTC. The full variable domain, in which reference TRBV19 and TRBJ2-7 provide the parts outside the CDR3, is DGGITQSPKYLFRKEGQNVTLSCEQNLNHDAMYWYRQDPGQGLRLIYYSQIVNDFQKGDIAEGYSVSREKKESFPLTVTSAQKNPTAFYLCASSIVSGGGEQYFGPGTRLTVT.

The chain joins TRBV4-2 to TRBJ2-5; 11 nucleotides line up with TRBD2. There are 18 residues in the CDR3. V dropped 1 base and J dropped 4; count of bases not matched to a gene: 11. The germline V gene has CDR1 LGHNA and CDR2 YNFKEQ. The CDR3 DNA follows: TGTGCCAGCAGCCAAGCTTCGGGGGCTAGCGGGGGGCGAGAGACCCAGTACTTC. Translating gives CASSQASGASGGRETQYF.

The gene calls are TRBV12-3 or TRBV12-4 and TRBJ1-5; a weak D match, TRBD1 (6 bases). The CDR3 spans 13 residues. Trimming stripped 6 bases from V and 7 bases from J, with 13 bases between. The DNA for the CDR3 is TGTGCCAGCAGCCTCAGGGGTTTACAGCCCCAGCATTTT. This encodes CASSLRGLQPQHF.

The V call is TRBV10-2, the J call TRBJ1-2; 7 bases agree with TRBD1. This CDR3 spans 13 amino acids. The V and J ends lost 5 bases and 4 bases, in that order; junction bases with no gene match: 4. The germline CDR1 and CDR2 sequences are WSHSY and SAAADI. CDR3 in DNA: TGCGCCAGCAGTTCGGACAGGTTCTATGGCTACACCTTC. Translated: CASSSDRFYGYTF.

This clone was seen only a few times. The V and J genes are TRBV19 and TRBJ2-1, with D unresolved. Germline V gene data show CDR1 as LNHDA and CDR2 as SQIVND (reference sequence). Trimming cost V 1 base and J 9 bases, with 16 bases left between them. The CDR3 is 15 amino acids. CDR3 sequence reads: CASSIAPQRPAEQFF. CDR3 bases: TGTGCCAGTAGTATAGCCCCCCAGCGTCCGGCTGAGCAGTTCTTC.

The V and J genes are TRBV30 and TRBJ1-1; D perhaps matches TRBD1 (6 bases). V was cut by 0 bases and J by 0 bases, with 14 bases left in between. CDR3 size: 16 residues. CDR1 and CDR2 (germline): GTSNPN, SVGIG (reference sequence). As DNA, the CDR3 is TGTGCCTGGAGTGTACGAGACAGGCGAATGAACACTGAAGCTTTCTTT. It codes for CAWSVRDRRMNTEAFF.

The chain carries TRBV9 and TRBJ2-5, with D maybe TRBD2 (5 bases). This CDR3 is built from 13 residues. Germline V lookup: CDR1 SGDLS, CDR2 YYNGEE. Between the trimmed V and J ends, which lost 4 bases and 2 bases, there was a span of 9 bases. The CDR3 region is CASSPGRQETQYF. For the CDR3, the DNA is TGTGCCAGCAGCCCGGGGAGACAAGAGACCCAGTACTTC.

The chain has TRBV6-5 and TRBJ1-1; 7 positions match TRBD1. Trimming at V came to 6 bases and at J to 6 bases, leaving 7 bases not matched to a gene. The CDR3 consists of 13 residues. In germline, CDR1 is MNHEY, CDR2 SVGAGI. In nucleotides, the CDR3 is TGTGCCAGCAGAAGGGGACAGCGTCCTGAAGCTTTCTTT. Translation: CASRRGQRPEAFF.

V gene TRBV18 combines with J gene TRBJ2-2; 10 nucleotides line up with TRBD1. CDR3 length: 16 residues. Germline assignment: CDR1 KGHSH and CDR2 LQKENI. V shed 3 bases and J 5 bases; nucleotides not matched to a gene: 6. The CDR3 sequence: CASSPTGTGATGELFF. The CDR3 DNA sequence: TGTGCCAGCTCACCCACCGGGACAGGGGCGACCGGGGAGCTGTTTTTT.

As regards this clone: This sample also contains other DNA sequences that code for the same CDR3. The chain has TRBV24-1 and TRBJ2-2; D not certain. The germline V gene has CDR1 KGHDR and CDR2 SFDVKD. The CDR3 is 16 amino acids. The V end lost 3 bases, the J end lost 2 bases, and 12 bases lay between the germline ends. For the CDR3, the DNA is TGTGCCACCAGTGATCCGAGGCGCGCCAACACCGGGGAGCTGTTTTTT. Translation gives CATSDPRRANTGELFF.

The chain links TRBV28 to TRBJ1-2; a weak D match, TRBD1 (6 bases). Germline CDR1 MDHEN, CDR2 SYDVKM. The CDR3 has 13 amino acids. Between the trimmed V and J ends, which lost 5 bases and 5 bases, there was a span of 12 bases. The CDR3 region is CASSPDSPYGYTF. The CDR3 coding sequence is TGTGCCAGCAGTCCGGACAGCCCATATGGCTACACCTTC.

The chain recombines TRBV14 with TRBJ2-1, with 8 bases fitting TRBD2. J gave up 13 bases and V 4 bases, and 18 bases lay outside the gene matches. In germline, CDR1 is SGHDN, CDR2 FVKESK. The CDR3 loop spans 16 amino acids. The CDR3 region is CASSPVLGIAGSQQFF. The CDR3 coding sequence is TGTGCCAGCAGCCCTGTTTTGGGGATAGCGGGATCCCAACAGTTCTTC. Together with reference TRBV14 and TRBJ2-1, the CDR3 gives the full variable domain: EAGVTQFPSHSVIEKGQTVTLRCDPISGHDNLYWYRRVMGKEIKFLLHFVKESKQDESGMPNNRFLAERTGGTYSTLKVQPAELEDSGVYFCASSPVLGIAGSQQFFGPGTRLTVL.

The rearrangement uses TRBV9 and TRBJ2-2; 7 nucleotides agree with TRBD2. The germline V gene encodes CDR1 SGDLS and CDR2 YYNGEE. Trimming cost V 2 bases and J 0 bases; bases outside gene matches: 1. The CDR3 runs to 15 residues. The CDR3 loop reads CASSVLAANTGELFF. CDR3 bases: TGTGCCAGCAGCGTTCTAGCGGCGAACACCGGGGAGCTGTTTTTT. The whole variable domain, filled in from reference TRBV9 and TRBJ2-2, reads DSGVTQTPKHLITATGQRVTLRCSPRSGDLSVYWYQQSLDQGLQFLIQYYNGEERAKGNILERFSAQQFPDLHSELNLSSLELGDSALYFCASSVLAANTGELFFGEGSRLTVL.

This clone was recorded only once. The gene calls are TRBV21-1 and TRBJ1-4; TRBD1 reflects the table's D call only, with no check against the DNA. TRBV21-1 is listed as a pseudogene. The CDR3 extends over 13 amino acids. CDR3 bases: TGTGCCAGCACCGGGACAGGGAAAATCGAACTGTTTTTT. This codes for CASTGTGKIELFF.

The V gene is TRBV9, the J gene TRBJ2-2; the D gene is possibly TRBD1 (6 bases). The CDR3 spans 16 residues. Trimming cost V 4 bases and J 5 bases, with 18 bases left between them. Germline V gene data show CDR1 as SGDLS and CDR2 as YYNGEE. The CDR3 loop reads CASSPRTDRGTGELFF. The DNA of the CDR3 is TGTGCCAGCAGCCCGAGAACGGACAGAGGAACCGGGGAGCTGTTTTTT.

V is TRBV12-3 or TRBV12-4 and J is TRBJ1-2; no definite D call. The germline V and J ends were trimmed by 5 bases and 6 bases, with 10 bases remaining between them. CDR3 length: 12 residues. CDR3 coding DNA: TGTGCCAGCAGTGCGACACGTCATGGCTACACCTTC. Its translation is CASSATRHGYTF.